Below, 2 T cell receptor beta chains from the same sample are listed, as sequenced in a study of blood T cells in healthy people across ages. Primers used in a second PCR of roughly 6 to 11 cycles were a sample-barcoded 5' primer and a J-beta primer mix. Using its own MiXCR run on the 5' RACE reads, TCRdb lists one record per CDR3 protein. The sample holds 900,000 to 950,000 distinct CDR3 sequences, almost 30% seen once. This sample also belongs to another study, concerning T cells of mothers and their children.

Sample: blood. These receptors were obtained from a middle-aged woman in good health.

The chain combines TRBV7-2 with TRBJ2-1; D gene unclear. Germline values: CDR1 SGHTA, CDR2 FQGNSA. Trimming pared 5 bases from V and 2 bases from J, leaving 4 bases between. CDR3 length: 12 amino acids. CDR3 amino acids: CASSTTYNEQFF. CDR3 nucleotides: TGTGCCAGCAGCACTACCTACAATGAGCAGTTCTTC. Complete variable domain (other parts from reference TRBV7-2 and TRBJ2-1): GAGVSQSPSNKVTEKGKDVELRCDPISGHTALYWYRQSLGQGLEFLIYFQGNSAPDKSGLPSDRFSAERTGGSVSTLTIQRTQQEDSAVYLCASSTTYNEQFFGPGTRLTVL.

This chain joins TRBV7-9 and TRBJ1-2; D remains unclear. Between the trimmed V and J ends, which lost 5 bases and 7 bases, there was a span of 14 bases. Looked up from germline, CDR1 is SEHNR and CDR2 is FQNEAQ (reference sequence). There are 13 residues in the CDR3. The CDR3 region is CASSREQPPGYTF. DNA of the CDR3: TGTGCCAGCAGCCGCGAACAACCCCCTGGCTACACCTTC.